The present T cell receptor beta chain was sequenced within a study of technical replicates of blood from a few donors. The V gene's germline CDR1 is SQVTM and CDR2 ANQGSEA. This CDR3 contains 12 residues. V lost 4 bases and J lost 4; bases outside the gene matches: 2. Method: immunoSEQ multiplex PCR; TCRdb's copy keeps in-frame clones and lacks some. The table lists about 62,000 clones, more than 95% of them singletons. The sequenced material came from T cells isolated from PBMCs. This receptor was obtained from a human donor in good health. This chain uses TRBV29-1 with TRBJ1-2, with 8 nucleotides matching TRBD1. CDR3 loop: CSVVGTGYGYTF. DNA of the CDR3: TGCAGCGTTGTCGGGACAGGCTATGGCTACACCTTC.